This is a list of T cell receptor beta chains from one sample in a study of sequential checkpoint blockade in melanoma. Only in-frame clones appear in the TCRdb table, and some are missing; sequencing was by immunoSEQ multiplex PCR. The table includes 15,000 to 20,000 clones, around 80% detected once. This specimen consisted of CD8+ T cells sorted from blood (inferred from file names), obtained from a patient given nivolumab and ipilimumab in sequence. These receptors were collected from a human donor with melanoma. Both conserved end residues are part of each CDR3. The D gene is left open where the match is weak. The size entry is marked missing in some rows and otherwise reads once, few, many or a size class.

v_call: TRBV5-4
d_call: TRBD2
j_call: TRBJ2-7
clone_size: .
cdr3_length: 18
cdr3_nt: TGTGCCAGCAGCCGACCCGGGACTAGCGGGGATCAGGAATACGAGCAGTACTTC
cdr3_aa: CASSRPGTSGDQEYEQYF

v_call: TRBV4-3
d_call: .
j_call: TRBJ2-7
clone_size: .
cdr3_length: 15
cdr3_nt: TGCGCCAGCAGCCAAGATTTAGCACGGTCCTACGAGCAGTACTTC
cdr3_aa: CASSQDLARSYEQYF

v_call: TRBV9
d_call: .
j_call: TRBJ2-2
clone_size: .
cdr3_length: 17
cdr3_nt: TGTGCCAGCAGCGTAGCTTATCGACAGACGAACACCGGGGAGCTGTTTTTT
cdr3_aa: CASSVAYRQTNTGELFF

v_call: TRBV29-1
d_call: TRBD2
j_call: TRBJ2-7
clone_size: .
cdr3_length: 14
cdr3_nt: TGCAGCGTTGAAGGGACTAGCGGTGCCTACGAGCAGTACTTC
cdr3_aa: CSVEGTSGAYEQYF

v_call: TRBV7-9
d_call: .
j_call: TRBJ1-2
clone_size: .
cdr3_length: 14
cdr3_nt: TGTGCCAGCAGCTCTAGGGGCCTGGCGGATGGCTACACCTTC
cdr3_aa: CASSSRGLADGYTF

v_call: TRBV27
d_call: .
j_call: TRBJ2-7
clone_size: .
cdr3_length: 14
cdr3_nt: TGTGCCAGCAGTTTTGGAGGGCCTACCTACGAGCAGTACTTC
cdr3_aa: CASSFGGPTYEQYF

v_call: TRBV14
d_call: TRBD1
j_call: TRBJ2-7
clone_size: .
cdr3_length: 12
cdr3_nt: TGTGCCAGCAGCCTATGGACAGGCCTACGGATCTTC
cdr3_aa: CASSLWTGLRIF

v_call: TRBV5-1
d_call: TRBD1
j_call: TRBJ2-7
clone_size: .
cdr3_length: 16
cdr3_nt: TGCGCCAGCAGCTCATCATTCCGGGACAGGGGAGGCGAGCAGTACTTC
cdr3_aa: CASSSSFRDRGGEQYF

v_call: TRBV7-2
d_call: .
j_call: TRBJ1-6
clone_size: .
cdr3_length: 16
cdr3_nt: TGTGCCAGCAGCCGAGGCCCTGATCCCTATAATTCACCCCTCCACTTT
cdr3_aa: CASSRGPDPYNSPLHF

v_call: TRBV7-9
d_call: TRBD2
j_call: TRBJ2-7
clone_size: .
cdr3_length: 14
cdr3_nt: TGTGCCAGCAGCTTTGCGGGAGCCACCTACGAGCAGTACTTC
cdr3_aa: CASSFAGATYEQYF

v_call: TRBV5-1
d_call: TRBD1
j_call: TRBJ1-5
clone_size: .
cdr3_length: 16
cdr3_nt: TGCGCCAGCAGCTTCTATGGACAGGGGTCGGGGCAGCCCCAGCATTTT
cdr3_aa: CASSFYGQGSGQPQHF

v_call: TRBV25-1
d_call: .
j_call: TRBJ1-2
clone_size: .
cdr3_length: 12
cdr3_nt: TGTGCCAGCAGTGAATCACTGTATGGCTACACCTTC
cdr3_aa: CASSESLYGYTF

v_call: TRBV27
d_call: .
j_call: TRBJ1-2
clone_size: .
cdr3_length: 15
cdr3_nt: TGTGCCAGCAGTTCAGGAGAGGGTTCTTTCGGTGGCTACACCTTC
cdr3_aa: CASSSGEGSFGGYTF

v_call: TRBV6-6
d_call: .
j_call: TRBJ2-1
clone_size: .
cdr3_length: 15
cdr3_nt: TGTGCCAGCAGTTACTCCCAGGGGTCCTACAATGAGCAGTTCTTC
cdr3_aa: CASSYSQGSYNEQFF

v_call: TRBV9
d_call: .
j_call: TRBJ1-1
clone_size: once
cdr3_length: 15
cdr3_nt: TGTGCCAGCAGCGGAGAACAGGGTCTGAACACTGAAGCTTTCTTT
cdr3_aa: CASSGEQGLNTEAFF

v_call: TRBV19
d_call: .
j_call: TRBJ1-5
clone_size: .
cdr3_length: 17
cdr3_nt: TGTGCCAGTAGTATAGGACGGGACATTCCGGGCAATCAGCCCCAGCATTTT
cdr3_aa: CASSIGRDIPGNQPQHF

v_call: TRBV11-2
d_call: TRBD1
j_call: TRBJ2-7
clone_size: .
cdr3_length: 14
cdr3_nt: TGTGCCAGCAGCCGACGGGACAGGGGCTACGAGCAGTACTTC
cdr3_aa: CASSRRDRGYEQYF

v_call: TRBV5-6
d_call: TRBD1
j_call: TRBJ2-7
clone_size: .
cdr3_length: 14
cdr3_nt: TGTGCCAGCAGCCCGACAGGGCTTGGGTACGAGCAGTACTTC
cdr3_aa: CASSPTGLGYEQYF

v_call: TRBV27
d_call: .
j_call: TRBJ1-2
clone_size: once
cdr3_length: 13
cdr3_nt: TGTGCCAGCAGTTTATGGGCCGACCATGGCTACACCTTC
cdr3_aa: CASSLWADHGYTF

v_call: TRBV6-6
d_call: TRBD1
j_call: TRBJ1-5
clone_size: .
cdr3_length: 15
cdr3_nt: TGTGCCAGCAGTCCCCAGGGGGCGGGGAATCAGCCCCAGCATTTT
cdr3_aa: CASSPQGAGNQPQHF

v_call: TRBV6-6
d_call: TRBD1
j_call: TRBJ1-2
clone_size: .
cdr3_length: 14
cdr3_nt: TGTGCCAGCACTACGACAGGGGGTGACTATGGCTACACCTTC
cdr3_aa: CASTTTGGDYGYTF

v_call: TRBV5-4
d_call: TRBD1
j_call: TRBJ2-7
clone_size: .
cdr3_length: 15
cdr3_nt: TGTGCCAGCAGCCCCGGGACAGGGGGGTCCTACGAGCAGTACTTC
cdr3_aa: CASSPGTGGSYEQYF

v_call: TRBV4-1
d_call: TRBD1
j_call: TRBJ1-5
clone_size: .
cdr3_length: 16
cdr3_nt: TGCGCCAGCAGCCAAGGGGCAGGGGGCAACAATCAGCCCCAGCATTTT
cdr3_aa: CASSQGAGGNNQPQHF

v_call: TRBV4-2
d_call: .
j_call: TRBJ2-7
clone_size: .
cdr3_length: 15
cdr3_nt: TGTGCCAGCAGCTTAGCGTGGGGGCGAAACGACGAGCAGTACTTC
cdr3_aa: CASSLAWGRNDEQYF

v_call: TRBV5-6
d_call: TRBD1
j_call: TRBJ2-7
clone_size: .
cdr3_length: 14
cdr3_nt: TGTGCCAGCAGCAGAGGGGACAGACCCTACGAGCAGTACTTC
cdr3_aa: CASSRGDRPYEQYF

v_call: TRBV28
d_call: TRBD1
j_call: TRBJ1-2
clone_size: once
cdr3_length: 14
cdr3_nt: TGTGCCAGCATTCGGACAGGGGGCATGGATGGCTACACCTTC
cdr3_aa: CASIRTGGMDGYTF

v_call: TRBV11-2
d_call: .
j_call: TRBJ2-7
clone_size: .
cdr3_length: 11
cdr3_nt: TGTGCCAGCACCCCGGGCTACGAGCAGTACTTC
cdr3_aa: CASTPGYEQYF

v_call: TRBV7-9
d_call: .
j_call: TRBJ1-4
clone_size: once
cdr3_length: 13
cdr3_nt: TGTGCCAGCAGCCGGACAGAAAATGAAAAACTGTTTTTT
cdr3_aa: CASSRTENEKLFF

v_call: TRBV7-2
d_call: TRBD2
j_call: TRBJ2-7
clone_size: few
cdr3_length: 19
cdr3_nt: TGTGCCAGCAGCCAATTGACTAGCGGGTACGAACCCCCTCTCTACGAGCAGTACTTC
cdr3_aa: CASSQLTSGYEPPLYEQYF

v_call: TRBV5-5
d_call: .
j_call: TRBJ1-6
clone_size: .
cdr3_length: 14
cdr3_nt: TGTGCCAGCAGCCCGGGGGAGAGCGATTCACCCCTCCACTTT
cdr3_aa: CASSPGESDSPLHF

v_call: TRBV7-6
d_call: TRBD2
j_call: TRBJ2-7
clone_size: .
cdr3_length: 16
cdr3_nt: TGTGCCAGCAGCTTAGGGACTAGCGGGAGCACCTACGAGCAGTACTTC
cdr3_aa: CASSLGTSGSTYEQYF